These T cell receptor beta chains were read from a single sample in a study of T-cell memory formation after mild COVID-19. TCRdb recomputed calls from the 5' RACE reads with MiXCR, one row per CDR3 protein. The table has about 420,000 distinct CDR3 sequences, under 25% seen once. Source material: PBMCs or a T cell subset sorted from them (not recorded which). These receptors were taken from an adult woman who had mild COVID-19 (a few samples of this study predate the infection). Cell type and time point are not known. CDR3s include the opening cysteine and the closing phenylalanine or tryptophan. A D gene is named only where the DNA matches it firmly. Size is omitted from some rows. Given values are once, few, many or a class for expanded clones.

J: TRBJ2-3
D: NA
size: few
V: TRBV28
CDR3: CASSGPRVPDSDTQYF
DNA: TGTGCCAGCAGCGGACCCCGGGTTCCAGACTCAGATACGCAGTATTTT

J: TRBJ1-6
D: NA
size: NA
V: TRBV2
CDR3: CASSSGRRSPLHF
DNA: TGTGCCAGCAGCTCCGGACGACGCTCACCCCTCCACTTT

J: TRBJ2-5
D: NA
size: NA
V: TRBV10-3
CDR3: CAISDSTGETQYF
DNA: TGTGCCATCAGTGACTCAACAGGGGAGACCCAGTACTTC

J: TRBJ1-5
D: TRBD1
size: few
V: TRBV24-1
CDR3: CATSDSGTGNQPQHF
DNA: TGTGCCACCAGTGATTCCGGGACAGGCAATCAGCCCCAGCATTTT

J: TRBJ1-2
D: TRBD1
size: NA
V: TRBV29-1
CDR3: CSVDRGNNYGYTF
DNA: TGCAGCGTGGACAGGGGAAACAACTATGGCTACACCTTC

J: TRBJ2-2
D: TRBD1
size: few
V: TRBV6-5
CDR3: CASRAGTGASGELFF
DNA: TGTGCCAGCAGAGCCGGGACAGGGGCGTCCGGGGAGCTGTTTTTT

J: TRBJ1-2
D: TRBD1
size: few
V: TRBV7-9
CDR3: CASSPPGQGSGYTF
DNA: TGTGCCAGCAGCCCGCCGGGACAGGGGTCTGGCTACACCTTC

J: TRBJ1-1
D: NA
size: many
V: TRBV20-1
CDR3: CSAREQVYTEAFF
DNA: TGCAGTGCTAGAGAACAGGTATACACTGAAGCTTTCTTT

J: TRBJ1-6
D: NA
size: many
V: TRBV7-2
CDR3: CASSLGPVQGGGNNSPLHF
DNA: TGTGCCAGCAGCTTAGGGCCCGTACAGGGCGGAGGGAATAATTCACCCCTCCACTTT

J: TRBJ2-2
D: NA
size: few
V: TRBV29-1
CDR3: CSVRGTNTGELFF
DNA: TGCAGCGTTCGAGGCACGAACACCGGGGAGCTGTTTTTT

J: TRBJ1-3
D: TRBD1
size: few
V: TRBV7-2
CDR3: CASRGQGTISGNTIYF
DNA: TGTGCCAGCAGGGGACAGGGGACCATCTCTGGAAACACCATATATTTT

J: TRBJ1-6
D: NA
size: few
V: TRBV9
CDR3: CASSPSLQGWDYNSPLHF
DNA: TGTGCCAGCAGCCCATCCCTTCAGGGTTGGGACTATAATTCACCCCTCCACTTT

J: TRBJ2-1
D: TRBD2
size: few
V: TRBV23-1
CDR3: CASRSPTVKSVGRASGSYNEQFF
DNA: TGCGCCAGCAGATCGCCTACGGTTAAATCGGTCGGGAGGGCCTCTGGGTCCTACAATGAGCAGTTCTTC

J: TRBJ2-5
D: NA
size: NA
V: TRBV6-5
CDR3: CASRVELGETQYF
DNA: TGTGCCAGCAGAGTCGAGCTGGGGGAGACCCAGTACTTC

J: TRBJ2-1
D: NA
size: few
V: TRBV5-1
CDR3: CASSFDRNNEQFF
DNA: TGCGCCAGCAGCTTCGACAGGAACAATGAGCAGTTCTTC

J: TRBJ2-3
D: NA
size: NA
V: TRBV29-1
CDR3: CSVEQGPDTQYF
DNA: TGCAGCGTTGAACAGGGCCCAGATACGCAGTATTTT

J: TRBJ1-2
D: TRBD1
size: few
V: TRBV24-1
CDR3: CATSMGQRVGYTF
DNA: TGTGCCACCAGTATGGGACAGAGGGTCGGCTACACCTTC

J: TRBJ2-7
D: NA
size: NA
V: TRBV20-1
CDR3: CSARQGAAYEQYF
DNA: TGCAGTGCTAGACAGGGTGCCGCCTACGAGCAGTACTTC

J: TRBJ1-1
D: TRBD1
size: few
V: TRBV6-5
CDR3: CASGTGTGIGAFF
DNA: TGTGCCAGCGGTACCGGGACAGGGATCGGGGCTTTCTTT

J: TRBJ2-4
D: TRBD1
size: NA
V: TRBV27
CDR3: CASSRPWDRGGIQYF
DNA: TGTGCCAGCAGTCGACCCTGGGACAGGGGAGGCATTCAGTACTTC

J: TRBJ1-2
D: NA
size: few
V: TRBV6-5
CDR3: CASSRDSANYGYTF
DNA: TGTGCCAGCAGCCGCGACAGCGCTAACTATGGCTACACCTTC

J: TRBJ2-2
D: NA
size: NA
V: TRBV6-1
CDR3: CASSFLGGNTGELFF
DNA: TGTGCCAGCAGTTTCCTTGGCGGGAACACCGGGGAGCTGTTTTTT